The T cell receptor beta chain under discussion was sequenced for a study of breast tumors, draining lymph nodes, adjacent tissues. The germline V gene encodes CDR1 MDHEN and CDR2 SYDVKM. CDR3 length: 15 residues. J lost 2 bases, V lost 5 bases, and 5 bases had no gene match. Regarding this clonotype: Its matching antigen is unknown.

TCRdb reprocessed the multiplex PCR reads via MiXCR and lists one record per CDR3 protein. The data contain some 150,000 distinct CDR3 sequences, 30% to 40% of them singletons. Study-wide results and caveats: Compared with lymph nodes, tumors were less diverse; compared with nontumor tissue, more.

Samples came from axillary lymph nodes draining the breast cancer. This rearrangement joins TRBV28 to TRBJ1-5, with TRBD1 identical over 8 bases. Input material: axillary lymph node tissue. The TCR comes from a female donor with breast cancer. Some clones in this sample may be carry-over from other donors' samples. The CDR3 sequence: CASSTSGQGNQPQHF. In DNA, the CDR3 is TGTGCCAGCAGTACATCGGGACAGGGCAATCAGCCCCAGCATTTT.